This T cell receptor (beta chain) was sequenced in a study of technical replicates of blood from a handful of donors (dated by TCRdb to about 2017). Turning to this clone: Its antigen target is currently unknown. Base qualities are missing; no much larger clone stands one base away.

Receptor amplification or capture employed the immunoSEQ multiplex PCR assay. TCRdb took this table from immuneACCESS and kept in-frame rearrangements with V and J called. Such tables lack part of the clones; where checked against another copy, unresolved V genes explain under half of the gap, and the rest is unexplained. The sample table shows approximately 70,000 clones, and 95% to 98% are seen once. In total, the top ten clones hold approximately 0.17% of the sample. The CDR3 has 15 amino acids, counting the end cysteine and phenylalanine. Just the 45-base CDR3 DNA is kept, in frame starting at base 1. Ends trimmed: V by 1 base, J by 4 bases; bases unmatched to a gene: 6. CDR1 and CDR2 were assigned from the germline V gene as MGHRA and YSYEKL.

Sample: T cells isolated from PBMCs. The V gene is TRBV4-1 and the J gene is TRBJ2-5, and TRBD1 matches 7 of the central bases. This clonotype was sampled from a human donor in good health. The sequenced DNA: TGCGCCAGCAGCCAAGGACCGGGACAGCTAGAGACCCAGTACTTC. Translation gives CASSQGPGQLETQYF.